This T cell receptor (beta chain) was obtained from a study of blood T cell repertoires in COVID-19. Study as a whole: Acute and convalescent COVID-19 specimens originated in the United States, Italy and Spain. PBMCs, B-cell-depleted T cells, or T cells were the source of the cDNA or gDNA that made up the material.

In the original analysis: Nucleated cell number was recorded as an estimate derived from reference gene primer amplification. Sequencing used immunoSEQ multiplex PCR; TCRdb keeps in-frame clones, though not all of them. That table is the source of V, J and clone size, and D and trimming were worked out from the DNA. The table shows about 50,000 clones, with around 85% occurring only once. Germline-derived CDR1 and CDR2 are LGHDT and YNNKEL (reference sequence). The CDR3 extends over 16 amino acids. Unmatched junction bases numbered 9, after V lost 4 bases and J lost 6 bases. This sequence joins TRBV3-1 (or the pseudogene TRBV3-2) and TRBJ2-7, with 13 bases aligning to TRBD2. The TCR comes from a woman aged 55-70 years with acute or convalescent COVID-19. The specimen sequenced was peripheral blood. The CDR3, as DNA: TGTGCCAGCAGCCCGGAAACTAGCGGGGGGGCGCGCGAGCAGTACTTC. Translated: CASSPETSGGAREQYF.